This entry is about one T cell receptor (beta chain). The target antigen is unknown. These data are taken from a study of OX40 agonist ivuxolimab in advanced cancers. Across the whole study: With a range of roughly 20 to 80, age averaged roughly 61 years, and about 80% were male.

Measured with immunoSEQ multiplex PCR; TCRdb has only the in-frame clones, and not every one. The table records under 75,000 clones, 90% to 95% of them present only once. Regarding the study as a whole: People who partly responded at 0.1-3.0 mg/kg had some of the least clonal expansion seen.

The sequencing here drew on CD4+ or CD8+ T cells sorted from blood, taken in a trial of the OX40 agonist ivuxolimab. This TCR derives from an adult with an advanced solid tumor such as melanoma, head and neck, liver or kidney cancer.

CDR3 nucleotide sequence: TGTGCCAGCAGCGCCGCTTATAACACCGGGGAGCTGTTTTTT. It translates to CASSAAYNTGELFF. V usage is TRBV9 and J usage is TRBJ2-2; the D is unclear. Trimming removed 3 bases at V and 2 bases at J, with 8 bases between. Germline CDR1 SGDLS, CDR2 YYNGEE. The CDR3 extends over 14 amino acids.